These T cell receptor beta chains were read from a single sample in a study of cytomegalovirus exposure and HLA in healthy donors. Measured with immunoSEQ multiplex PCR; TCRdb has only the in-frame clones, and not every one. The sample lists roughly 130,000 clones; 66% were seen once. The sample consisted of PBMCs. These receptors all stem from a woman aged 60-75 years in good health and CMV-seronegative. CDR3s include the opening cysteine and the closing phenylalanine or tryptophan. D genes are given only for firm matches. Where a row states a size, it is once, few, many or the class of an expanded clone; other rows omit it.

TRBJ2-2 TRBD2 TRBV7-3 NA TGTGCCAGCAGCTTAAACCCCAGACAGGGGGTAGCGGGAGGGACCGCCGGGGAGCTGTTTTTT CASSLNPRQGVAGGTAGELFF
TRBJ2-1 TRBD2 TRBV7-8 NA TGTGCCAGCAGCCCTAGCGGGGGCTACAATGAGCAGTTCTTC CASSPSGGYNEQFF
TRBJ1-1 NA TRBV5-1 NA TGCGCCAGCAGCTTGGACGGGGGGCGGATGAACACTGAAGCTTTCTTT CASSLDGGRMNTEAFF
TRBJ2-7 TRBD2 TRBV10-3 NA TGTGCCATCGGCGGGAGCTCCTACGAGCAGTACTTC CAIGGSSYEQYF
TRBJ1-6 TRBD1 TRBV29-1 NA TGCAGCGTCGGAGGACAGGGGGATAATTCACCCCTCCACTTT CSVGGQGDNSPLHF
TRBJ2-7 NA TRBV5-1 NA TGCGCCAGCAGCTTGGAGCGGAGCTCCTACGAGCAGTACTTC CASSLERSSYEQYF
TRBJ2-7 TRBD1 TRBV27 NA TGTGCCAGCAGTGAACCGGGACAGTTCTCCTACGAGCAGTACTTC CASSEPGQFSYEQYF
TRBJ2-7 NA TRBV6-4 NA TGTGCCAGCAGTGACGAGGCGGGGTACGAGCAGTACTTC CASSDEAGYEQYF
TRBJ2-5 TRBD1 TRBV7-9 NA TGTTCCAGCAGCTTAGGGGACAGGAGCCAAGAGACCCAGTACTTC CSSSLGDRSQETQYF
TRBJ2-2 TRBD2 TRBV5-1 NA TGCGCCAGCAGCTCTGGACTAGCTCCGGGGGAGCTGTTTTTT CASSSGLAPGELFF
TRBJ2-1 TRBD2 TRBV7-2 NA TGTGCCAGCAGCCCCCTGGCTAGCGGGAGTAGGATCAATGAGCAGTTCTTC CASSPLASGSRINEQFF
TRBJ2-1 NA TRBV6-6 NA TGTGCCAGCAGTTACGGCGGGGTATACAATGAGCAGTTCTTC CASSYGGVYNEQFF
TRBJ1-5 NA TRBV6-1 NA TGTGCCAGCAGTGAATGGGGCAGCAATCAGCCCCAGCATTTT CASSEWGSNQPQHF
TRBJ1-2 NA TRBV14 NA TGTGCCAGCAGCCAAGATCAGGGCCTCTATGGCTACACCTTC CASSQDQGLYGYTF
TRBJ1-2 NA TRBV27 NA TGTGCCAGCAGGGGAGGGGTCGACTACACCTTC CASRGGVDYTF
TRBJ2-3 TRBD2 TRBV5-1 NA TGCGCCAGCAGCCCCCGCGGGACTAGCGGGACAGATACGCAGTATTTT CASSPRGTSGTDTQYF
TRBJ1-2 TRBD1 TRBV6-1 few TGTGCCAGCAGTGAAAGGGGACAGGGCTATGGCTACACCTTC CASSERGQGYGYTF
TRBJ1-3 TRBD1 TRBV19 NA TGTGCCAGTCACCACAGGGGCACGGGAAACACCATATATTTT CASHHRGTGNTIYF
TRBJ2-3 TRBD2 TRBV5-1 NA TGCGCCAGCAGCTTACGGACTAGCGGTAGCACAGATACGCAGTATTTT CASSLRTSGSTDTQYF
TRBJ2-1 TRBD2 TRBV19 few TGTGCCAGTACCCTGAGGGCTAGCGGGAAGTATGAGCAGTTCTTC CASTLRASGKYEQFF
TRBJ1-6 TRBD1 TRBV7-9 NA TGTGCCAGCAGCTTAGGGGGACAGAATAATTCACCCCTCCACTTT CASSLGGQNNSPLHF
TRBJ2-2 NA TRBV2 NA TGTGCCAGCAGTGTCGACAGCCCCGCGAACACCGGGGAGCTGTTTTTT CASSVDSPANTGELFF
TRBJ2-7 NA TRBV28 NA TGTGCCAGCAGTTTGATCGGGGGCGAGCAGTACTTC CASSLIGGEQYF